A single sample gave rise to the 25 T cell receptor beta chains below, sequenced in a study of T cell repertoires in cytomegalovirus infection. TCRdb passed the reads through MiXCR, listing each CDR3 protein once. Of fewer than 950,000 distinct CDR3 sequences in the sample, about 30% are singletons; the top ten hold over 10%. Which antigens these TCRs recognize remains unknown. Sequences were derived from cultured CD8+ T cells from PBMCs, sampled from culture after CMV antigen stimulation. The origin of the receptors is a human donor in good health (CMV status not recorded). Some clones in this sample may be carry-over from other donors' samples.

This chain joins TRBV7-6 and TRBJ2-1, with 13 bases that match TRBD2. The CDR3 contains 15 residues. Germline V lookup: CDR1 SGHVS, CDR2 FNYEAQ. Germline trimming cut 5 bases from V and 7 bases from J; bases unmatched to any gene: 5. This CDR3 reads CASSALAGGMNEQFF. CDR3 bases: TGTGCCAGCAGCGCACTAGCGGGGGGGATGAATGAGCAGTTCTTC.

This clonotype showed up many times. This rearrangement joins TRBV7-2 to TRBJ2-1; the D gene could be TRBD1 or TRBD2 (6 bases each). Germline V gene lookup returns CDR1 SGHTA and CDR2 FQGNSA. The CDR3 spans 15 residues. Deletions cut 11 bases from V and 4 bases from J, with 21 bases between. This CDR3 is CASEGGVLLYNEQFF. The CDR3 DNA reads TGTGCCTCCGAGGGGGGAGTGCTCCTTTACAATGAGCAGTTCTTC.

The chain has TRBV19 and TRBJ2-5, with 12 bases matching TRBD2. The junction had 8 bases not matched to a gene; V was cut back by 3 bases and J by 0 bases. Germline V gene sequence: CDR1 LNHDA, CDR2 SQIVND (reference sequence). The CDR3 loop spans 18 amino acids. CDR3 sequence reads: CASSMRLAGALYQETQYF. The CDR3 DNA reads as TGTGCCAGTAGTATGAGACTAGCGGGGGCCCTGTACCAAGAGACCCAGTACTTC.

The sample holds a few counts of this clonotype. The chain has TRBV6-2 or TRBV6-3 and TRBJ2-3; 11 positions match TRBD2. There are 17 residues in the CDR3. Losses at the gene ends were 9 bases for V and 0 bases for J; bases not matched to a gene: 11. The germline CDR1 and CDR2 sequences are MNHEY and SVGEGT. In DNA, the CDR3 is TGTGCCAGTACACTAGCGGGGGACCAAACTAGCACAGATACGCAGTATTTT. This encodes CASTLAGDQTSTDTQYF.

The chain links TRBV10-3 to TRBJ1-2, with D uncertain. The V gene lost 10 bases and the J gene lost 2 bases, with 11 bases spanning the gap. Germline loops: CDR1 ENHRY, CDR2 SYGVKD. The CDR3 runs 12 residues. The CDR3 bases are TGTGCCACCCCGGACGGGAACTATGGCTACACCTTC. This sequence encodes CATPDGNYGYTF.

The chain's CDR3 is CASSDEENRGTYQETQYF. In DNA form, the CDR3 reads TGTGCCAGCAGTGATGAGGAAAACAGGGGGACGTACCAAGAGACCCAGTACTTC. This chain connects TRBV2 to TRBJ2-5; the match to TRBD1 covers 8 bases. Per germline, CDR1 SNHLY and CDR2 FYNNEI. The CDR3 sequence is 18 residues long. The ends lost 3 bases at V and 0 bases at J; junction bases unmatched: 12.

This clonotype has more than one count but fewer than ten. V gene TRBV6-5 combines with J gene TRBJ2-1; D unclear. Deletions cut 3 bases from V and 2 bases from J, with 5 bases between. This CDR3 has 13 residues. Germline loops: CDR1 MNHEY, CDR2 SVGAGI. CDR3 coding DNA: TGTGCCAGCAGTTATCGACCCTACAATGAGCAGTTCTTC. Amino acids: CASSYRPYNEQFF.

This clonotype appeared a single time. The rearrangement links TRBV5-6 to TRBJ2-3, with 9 bases that match TRBD2. This CDR3 spans 15 amino acids. After removal of 0 bases from V and 5 bases from J, the junction contained 4 bases not matched to a gene. The V gene's germline CDR1 is SGHDT and CDR2 YYEEEE. CDR3 loop: CASSLAAGGGDTQYF. The CDR3 coding sequence is TGTGCCAGCAGCTTGGCAGCGGGGGGAGGAGATACGCAGTATTTT.

The sample holds a few counts of this clonotype. The V gene is TRBV27, the J gene TRBJ2-5; possibly TRBD2 for D (7 bases). The germline CDR1 and CDR2 sequences are MNHEY and SMNVEV (reference sequence). CDR3 length: 16 amino acids. Trimming removed 2 bases at V and 5 bases at J, with 18 bases between. The CDR3, as DNA: TGTGCCAGCAGTTTAGCCCCTGTGGGGGGGCAGGAGACCCAGTACTTC. This encodes CASSLAPVGGQETQYF.

This clonotype was seen a handful of times. J is TRBJ2-7 and V is TRBV6-1, with 12 bases fitting TRBD1. V shed 3 bases and J 4 bases; nucleotides not matched to a gene: 1. Looked up from germline, CDR1 is MNHNS and CDR2 is SASEGT. This CDR3 spans 14 amino acids. Here the CDR3 reads CASSEGQGAYEQYV. CDR3 in DNA: TGTGCCAGCAGTGAGGGACAGGGGGCATACGAGCAGTACGTC.

This clonotype was recorded at least ten times. V is TRBV7-8 and J is TRBJ2-1; TRBD2 agrees at 8 bases. The CDR3 spans 19 residues. Germline V gene lookup returns CDR1 SGHVS and CDR2 FQNEAQ. The V segment lost 1 base and the J segment 3 bases; nucleotides outside the gene matches: 14. The CDR3 region has the DNA TGTGCCAGCAGCTTAGAACGAGCGGGGGCTCAAGAAAACTACAATGAGCAGTTCTTC. Its translation: CASSLERAGAQENYNEQFF. Based on the CDR3 plus reference TRBV7-8 and TRBJ2-1, the full variable domain is GAGVSQSPRYKVAKRGQDVALRCDPISGHVSLFWYQQALGQGPEFLTYFQNEAQLDKSGLPSDRFFAERPEGSVSTLKIQRTQQEDSAVYLCASSLERAGAQENYNEQFFGPGTRLTVL.

The rearrangement uses TRBV20-1 and TRBJ1-5; D uncertain. Germline CDR1 and CDR2: DFQATT and SNEGSKA (reference sequence). There are 16 residues in the CDR3. The ends were cut back, 1 base at V and 2 bases at J, with 15 bases in the middle. CDR3 sequence reads: CSARGPRSRGNQPQHF. The CDR3 nucleotides read TGCAGTGCTAGAGGCCCTCGCTCCCGCGGCAATCAGCCCCAGCATTTT.

This clonotype was detected ten times or more. The rearrangement uses TRBV5-5 and TRBJ1-1; 7 bases are shared with TRBD1. From germline, CDR1 is SGHKS and CDR2 YYEKEE (reference sequence). With 7 bases clipped from V and 1 base from J, the junction kept 4 bases outside the gene matches. The CDR3 spans 13 residues. CDR3: CASLGQPNTEAFF. In nucleotides, the CDR3 is TGTGCCAGCTTGGGACAGCCGAACACTGAAGCTTTCTTT.

The rearrangement links TRBV27 to TRBJ1-5; D is unresolved. The CDR3 is 13 residues long. Looked up from germline, CDR1 is MNHEY and CDR2 is SMNVEV (reference sequence). Trimming left V 1 base short and J 3 bases short, with 4 bases between. This CDR3 is CASSLWINQPQHF. DNA of the CDR3: TGTGCCAGCAGTTTATGGATCAATCAGCCCCAGCATTTT.

This clonotype was observed a few times. The rearrangement joins TRBV15 to TRBJ2-1, with D hard to call. The CDR3 consists of 16 residues. Germline V lookup: CDR1 LNHNV, CDR2 YYDKDF (reference sequence). V gave up 1 base and J gave up 1 base, with 11 bases separating them. CDR3 in DNA: TGTGCCACCAGCAGAGTGAAGGACGGGTCCTACAATGAGCAGTTCTTC. Amino acid sequence: CATSRVKDGSYNEQFF.

The chain uses TRBV10-3 and TRBJ2-7, with D uncertain. Per germline, CDR1 ENHRY and CDR2 SYGVKD. V was trimmed by 11 bases and J by 1 base, leaving 12 bases between them. There are 12 residues in the CDR3. CDR3 coding DNA: TGTGCCGCCTGCGACATATCCTACGAGCAGTACTTC. It specifies CAACDISYEQYF.

Ten or more counts support this clonotype. CDR3: CASSLDPSKNIQYF. The CDR3 DNA sequence: TGTGCCAGCAGCCTAGACCCGTCCAAAAACATTCAGTACTTC. This sequence joins TRBV12-3 or TRBV12-4 and TRBJ2-4, with D uncertain. V lost 6 bases, J lost 2 bases, and 11 bases lay in between. The CDR3 loop spans 14 amino acids.

This clonotype was counted only a few times. This chain uses TRBV19 with TRBJ1-5; 9 bases match TRBD1. Unmatched junction bases numbered 7, after V lost 3 bases and J lost 1 base. This CDR3 is built from 17 residues. CDR1 LNHDA and CDR2 SQIVND come from the germline V gene (reference sequence). CDR3 amino acids: CASSMDPDRGSNQPQHF. The DNA for the CDR3 is TGTGCCAGTAGTATGGACCCCGACAGGGGGAGCAATCAGCCCCAGCATTTT.

This clonotype is a singleton in its sample. In this CDR3 the conserved last residue, phenylalanine or tryptophan, is missing, so a read error is likely. V is TRBV7-6 and J is TRBJ2-7; no reliable D call. Per the germline V gene, CDR1 is SGHVS and CDR2 is FNYEAQ. V lost 5 bases, J lost 0 bases, and 8 bases lay in between. The CDR3 sequence is 13 residues long. CDR3 in amino acids: CASSRTDSYEQYL. The CDR3 DNA reads TGTGCCAGCAGCCGGACCGACTCCTACGAGCAGTACTTG.

V usage is TRBV20-1 and J usage is TRBJ2-7; TRBD1 matches at 7 bases. This CDR3 is built from 16 residues. Looked up from germline, CDR1 is DFQATT and CDR2 is SNEGSKA (reference sequence). V gave up 0 bases and J gave up 2 bases; unmatched junction bases: 10. The CDR3 is CSARDLTGTATYEQYF. CDR3 bases: TGCAGTGCTAGAGATCTGACCGGGACAGCAACCTACGAGCAGTACTTC.

V usage is TRBV9 and J usage is TRBJ2-5; possibly TRBD1 for D (6 bases). Per the germline V gene, CDR1 is SGDLS and CDR2 is YYNGEE. V lost 4 bases to trimming and J lost 5 bases, with 12 bases between them. CDR3 length: 13 residues. The CDR3 protein is CASSPRQAETQYF. CDR3 nucleotide sequence: TGTGCCAGCAGCCCTCGACAGGCGGAGACCCAGTACTTC.

This sequence joins TRBV7-9 and TRBJ1-1; possible D gene TRBD1, 5 bases. Germline-derived CDR1 and CDR2 are SEHNR and FQNEAQ (reference sequence). Trimming shortened V by 1 base and J by 2 bases, and 11 bases separated the two germline ends. The CDR3 sequence is 15 residues long. The CDR3 region is CASSLDSRVNTEAFF. As DNA, the CDR3 is TGTGCCAGCAGCTTAGATAGCAGGGTTAACACTGAAGCTTTCTTT.

The chain links TRBV7-8 to TRBJ2-5; D gene ambiguous. Trimming stripped 0 bases from V and 1 base from J, with 18 bases between. This CDR3 is 18 amino acids long. Germline assignment: CDR1 SGHVS and CDR2 FQNEAQ. The CDR3 DNA is TGTGCCAGCAGCTTAGCTCTTGACTCAGAAAACCCCCAAGAGACCCAGTACTTC. Translating it yields CASSLALDSENPQETQYF.

This clonotype was counted between two and nine times. The CDR3 is CASSEPDSHNYGYTF. CDR3 in DNA: TGTGCCAGCTCCGAACCGGACAGTCATAACTATGGCTACACCTTC. This chain connects TRBV18 to TRBJ1-2, with a tentative D call TRBD1 (6 bases). Trimming left V 6 bases short and J 1 base short, with 15 bases between. The CDR3 runs 15 residues. The germline CDR1 and CDR2 sequences are KGHSH and LQKENI.

With regard to this clonotype: A read error may be the cause here, since a much bigger clone is one base away. V is TRBV7-6 and J is TRBJ1-6, with D possibly being TRBD1 (5 bases). The length of the CDR3 is 15 residues. Germline loops: CDR1 SGHVS, CDR2 FNYEAQ. In nucleotides, the CDR3 is TGTGTCAGCAGCTTAACCCAGGGTGGTAATTCACCCCTCCACTTT. Protein sequence: CVSSLTQGGNSPLHF.